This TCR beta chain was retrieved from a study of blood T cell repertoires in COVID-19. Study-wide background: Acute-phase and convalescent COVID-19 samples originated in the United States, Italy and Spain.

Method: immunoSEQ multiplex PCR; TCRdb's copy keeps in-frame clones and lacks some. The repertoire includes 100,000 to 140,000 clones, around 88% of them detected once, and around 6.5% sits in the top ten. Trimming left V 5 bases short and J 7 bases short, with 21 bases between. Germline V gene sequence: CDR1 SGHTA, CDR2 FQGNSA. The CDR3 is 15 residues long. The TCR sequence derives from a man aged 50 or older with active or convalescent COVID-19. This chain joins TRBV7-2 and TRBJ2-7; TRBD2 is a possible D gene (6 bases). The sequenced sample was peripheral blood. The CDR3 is CASSTPGTRSAEQYF. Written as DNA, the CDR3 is TGTGCCAGCAGCACCCCCGGGACTCGTTCGGCGGAGCAGTACTTC.